This T cell receptor beta chain was captured by sequencing in a study of identical twins (dated by TCRdb to the mid-2010s). In terms of the full investigation: To test whether fetal clonotypes persist, this study deep-sequenced TCR alpha and beta repertoires from monozygotic twins, from unrelated adults of various ages, and from cord blood. To rule out contamination, the twin experiments were replicated at different times with different library preparation protocols.

This clonotype showed up many times. The target of this receptor is not known. There are no base qualities to consult, and no much larger clone falls within one base. All donors were healthy Caucasians. The study also sequenced three unrelated non-twin adults: a male aged 18 to 30, a male aged 50 to 59 and a female aged 50 to 59. Using Miltenyi CD45RO+ enrichment and human naive T-cell isolation kits, memory (CD45RO+) and naive T cells were isolated from PBMC. From the cysteine up to the phenylalanine, the CDR3 has a length of 16 residues. Of all the DNA, just the CDR3 is kept, 48 bases in frame from base 1. Trimming leaves V shorter by 2 bases and J shorter by 5 bases, with the junction holding 5 bases beyond the gene matches. The germline V gene specifies SQVTM as CDR1 and ANQGSEA as CDR2. Study-level results and caveats: Because the same donors could not be followed over many years, the conclusions relied on cross-sectional statistical analysis. In monozygotic twins, recombination models systematically underestimated out-of-frame TCR alpha sharing, but the models matched the sharing seen between unrelated individuals. In beta out-of-frame sequences, excess twin sharing was weaker, because having fewer shared sequences lowered the signal-to-noise ratio. Compared with coincidental sharing between unrelated individuals, out-of-frame TCR alpha sequences shared between twins showed an excess of sequences with low generation probability. Abundant cord blood beta clonotypes had fewer insertions, young adult naive repertoires showed a similar but weaker trend, and memory repertoires showed no such trend. Zero-insertion analyses could be partly confounded by invariant T cells such as MAIT and iNKT, though diverse VJ usage argued against such confounding for most clonotypes.

The library was generated by 5' RACE. This sample was sequenced with an Illumina HiSeq 2000. Template switching introduced a universal primer binding site; the final cDNA contained a unique molecular identifier, enabling accurate counting of TCR cDNA molecules. First-strand cDNA for TCR alpha and beta chains was synthesized from specific primers in the conserved constant-segment region. Each cDNA library was double barcoded, with a SMART-Mk sample barcode plus Illumina barcodes, to control for contamination. TruSeq adapter sequences, together with Illumina sample barcodes, were added in two successive PCR steps. TCR alpha and beta cDNA libraries were sequenced on the Illumina HiSeq platform with custom primers. As for the original processing: Raw reads were processed with MiGEC to extract unique molecular identifiers, and MiXCR was used to determine CDR3 positions. Recombination models were inferred per individual with the repgenHMM and IGoR tools using an EM algorithm. Shared clonotype analysis was performed with the tcR package in R, normalizing sharing by the product of cloneset sizes. To study raw recombination free of thymic and clonal selection effects, out-of-frame nonproductive sequences were analyzed. TCRdb reran the public reads through fastp at Q25 and MiXCR, keeping productive beta chains. Every distinct CDR3 protein forms one entry, paired with its most common genes and DNA. TCRdb, not the authors, supplied the V and J calls. This sample holds about 340,000 distinct CDR3 sequences; 7% to 9.5% were observed only once. Of the sample, 8.5% to 10% falls within the top ten clones.

This receptor chain uses TRBV29-1 and TRBJ2-1; TRBD2 fits 14 bases in the junction. Sequenced sample: naive T cells sorted from blood. Taken with the paper, the label for cell subset or site translates to: cells isolated with a human naive T-cell isolation kit. The sequence was collected from a woman aged 50 to 60 in good health. The sequence in DNA is TGCAGCGTTGAAAGACTAGCGGGAGGGCACAACAATGAGCAGTTCTTC. Its translation reads: CSVERLAGGHNNEQFF.